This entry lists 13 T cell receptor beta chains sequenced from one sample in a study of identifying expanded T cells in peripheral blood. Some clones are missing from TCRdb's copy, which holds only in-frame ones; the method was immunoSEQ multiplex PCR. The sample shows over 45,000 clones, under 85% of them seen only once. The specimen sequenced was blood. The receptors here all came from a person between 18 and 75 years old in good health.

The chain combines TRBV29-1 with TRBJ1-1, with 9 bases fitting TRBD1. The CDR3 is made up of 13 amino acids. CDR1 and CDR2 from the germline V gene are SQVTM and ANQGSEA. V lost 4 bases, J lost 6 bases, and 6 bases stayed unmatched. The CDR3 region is CSVGDRGVAEAFF. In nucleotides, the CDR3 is TGCAGCGTTGGAGACAGGGGGGTGGCTGAAGCTTTCTTT.

The CDR3 region has the DNA TGCGCCAGCAGCCCTGGACAGAGTTATAATTCACCCCTCCACTTT. Protein sequence: CASSPGQSYNSPLHF. This sequence joins TRBV5-1 and TRBJ1-6, with D possibly being TRBD1 (6 bases). Germline-derived CDR1 and CDR2 are SGHRS and YFSETQ. This CDR3 comprises 15 residues. Between the trimmed V and J ends, which lost 4 bases and 4 bases, there was a span of 12 bases.

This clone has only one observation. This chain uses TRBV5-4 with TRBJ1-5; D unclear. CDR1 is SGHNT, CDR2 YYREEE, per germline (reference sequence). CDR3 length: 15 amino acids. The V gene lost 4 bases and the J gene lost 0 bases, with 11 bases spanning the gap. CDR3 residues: CASSVAGNSNQPQHF. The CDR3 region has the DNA TGTGCCAGCAGCGTCGCCGGGAATAGCAATCAGCCCCAGCATTTT.

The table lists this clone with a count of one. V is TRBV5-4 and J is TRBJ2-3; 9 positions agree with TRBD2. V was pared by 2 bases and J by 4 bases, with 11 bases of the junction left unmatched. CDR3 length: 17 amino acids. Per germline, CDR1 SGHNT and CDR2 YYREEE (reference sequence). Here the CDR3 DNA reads TGTGCCAGCAGCTTAGCGGGAGGTTTCATCGGAGCAGATACGCAGTATTTT. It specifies CASSLAGGFIGADTQYF. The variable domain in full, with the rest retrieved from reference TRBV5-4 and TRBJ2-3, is ETGVTQSPTHLIKTRGQQVTLRCSSQSGHNTVSWYQQALGQGPQFIFQYYREEENGRGNFPPRFSGLQFPNYSSELNVNALELDDSALYLCASSLAGGFIGADTQYFGPGTRLTVL.

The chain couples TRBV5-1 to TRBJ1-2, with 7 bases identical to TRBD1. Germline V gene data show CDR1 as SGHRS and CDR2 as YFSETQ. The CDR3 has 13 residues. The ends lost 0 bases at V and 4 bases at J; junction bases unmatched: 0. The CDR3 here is CASSLDRGYGYTF. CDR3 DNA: TGCGCCAGCAGCTTGGACAGGGGCTATGGCTACACCTTC.

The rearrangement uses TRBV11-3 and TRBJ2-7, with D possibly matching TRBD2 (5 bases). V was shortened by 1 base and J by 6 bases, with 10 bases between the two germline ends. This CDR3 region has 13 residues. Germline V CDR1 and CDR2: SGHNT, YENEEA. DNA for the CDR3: TGTGCCAGCAGCTTAGGTAGAGGAGGCGAGCAGTACTTC. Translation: CASSLGRGGEQYF.

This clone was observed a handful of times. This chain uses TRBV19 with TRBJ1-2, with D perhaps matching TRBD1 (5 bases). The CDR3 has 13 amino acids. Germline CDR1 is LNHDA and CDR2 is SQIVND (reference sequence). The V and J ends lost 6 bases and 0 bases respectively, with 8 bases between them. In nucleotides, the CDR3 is TGTGCCAGTAGGGGGGTACCTAACTATGGCTACACCTTC. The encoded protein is CASRGVPNYGYTF.

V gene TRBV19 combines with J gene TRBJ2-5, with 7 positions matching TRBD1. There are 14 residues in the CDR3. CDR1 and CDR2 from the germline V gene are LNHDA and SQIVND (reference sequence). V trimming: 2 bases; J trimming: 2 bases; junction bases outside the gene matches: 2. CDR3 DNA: TGTGCCAGTAGTATAAGGGGGCCTCAAGAGACCCAGTACTTC. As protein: CASSIRGPQETQYF.

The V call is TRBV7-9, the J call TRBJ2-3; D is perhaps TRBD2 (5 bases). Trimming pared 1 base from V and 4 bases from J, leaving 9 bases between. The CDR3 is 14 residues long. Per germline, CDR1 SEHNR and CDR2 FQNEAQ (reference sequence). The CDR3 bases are TGTGCCAGCAGCTTAGGGGTCGGGGCAGATACGCAGTATTTT. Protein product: CASSLGVGADTQYF.

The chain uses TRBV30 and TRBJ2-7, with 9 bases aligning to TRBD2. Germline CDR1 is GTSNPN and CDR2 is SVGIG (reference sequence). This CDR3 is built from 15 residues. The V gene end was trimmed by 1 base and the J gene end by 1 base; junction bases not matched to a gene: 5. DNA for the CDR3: TGTGCCTGGAGTGAGGTTAGCGGGAGTTCCTACGAGCAGTACTTC. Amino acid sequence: CAWSEVSGSSYEQYF.

The chain's CDR3 is CASSANLPYGYTF. CDR3 in DNA: TGTGCCAGTAGTGCAAATCTCCCTTATGGCTACACCTTC. The J gene is TRBJ1-2, the V gene TRBV19; no clear D. The CDR3 runs to 13 residues. V lost 5 bases, J lost 5 bases, and 12 bases lay in between. Germline CDR1 LNHDA, CDR2 SQIVND (reference sequence).

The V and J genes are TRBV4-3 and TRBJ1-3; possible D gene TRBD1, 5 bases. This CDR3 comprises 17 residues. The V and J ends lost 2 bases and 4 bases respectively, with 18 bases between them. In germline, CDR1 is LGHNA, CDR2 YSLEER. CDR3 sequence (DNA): TGCGCCAGCAGCCAAACCAGCGTGGGACTCCTCGGAAACACCATATATTTT. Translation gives CASSQTSVGLLGNTIYF.

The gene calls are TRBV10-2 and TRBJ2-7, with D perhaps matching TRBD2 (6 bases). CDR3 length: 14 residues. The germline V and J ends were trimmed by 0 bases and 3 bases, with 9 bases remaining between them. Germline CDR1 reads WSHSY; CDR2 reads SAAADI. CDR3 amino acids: CASSESRGSYEQYV. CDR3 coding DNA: TGCGCCAGCAGTGAGTCTCGGGGGAGCTACGAGCAGTACGTC.